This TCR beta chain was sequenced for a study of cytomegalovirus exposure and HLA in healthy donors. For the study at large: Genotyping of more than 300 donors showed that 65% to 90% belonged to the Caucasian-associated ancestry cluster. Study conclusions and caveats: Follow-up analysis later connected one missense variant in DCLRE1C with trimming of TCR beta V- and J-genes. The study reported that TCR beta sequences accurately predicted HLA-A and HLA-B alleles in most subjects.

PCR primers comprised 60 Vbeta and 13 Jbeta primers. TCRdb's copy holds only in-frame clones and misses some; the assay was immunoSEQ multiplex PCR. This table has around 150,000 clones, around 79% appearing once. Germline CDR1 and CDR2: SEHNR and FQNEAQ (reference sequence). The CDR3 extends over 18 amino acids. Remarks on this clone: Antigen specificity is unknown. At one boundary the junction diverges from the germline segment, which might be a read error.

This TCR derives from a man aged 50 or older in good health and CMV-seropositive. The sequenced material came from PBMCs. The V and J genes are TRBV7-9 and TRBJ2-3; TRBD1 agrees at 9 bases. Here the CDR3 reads CSSSSVRAGTGSTDTQYF. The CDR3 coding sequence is TGTTCCAGCAGCTCCGTAAGGGCCGGGACAGGGTCCACAGATACGCAGTATTTT.